The T cell receptor (beta chain) under discussion was sequenced for a study of CD8+CD57+ T cells in acquired aplastic anemia. Study-wide results and caveats: Patients had roughly 31 CD8+ CDR3 sequences in common with controls (the shared set). Patients did not significantly differ from controls in CD8+ Simpson's diversity.

Concerning this clonotype itself: The target antigen is unknown.

Germline CDR1 and CDR2: SGHTA and FQGTGA. V was shortened by 4 bases and J by 14 bases, with 26 bases between the two germline ends. The CDR3 consists of 15 residues. Patients picked for sequencing had shown CD8+CD57+ cell expansion detected by flow cytometry. The patients, all of them, had severe acquired aplastic anemia. Both TCR beta VDJ combination and CDR3 sequence profiling were carried out. Genomic DNA was the template for this profiling. TCRdb reprocessed the reads via MiXCR and lists one record per CDR3 protein. The repertoire holds 200,000 to 300,000 distinct CDR3 sequences, with less than 85% as singletons.

V and J are TRBV7-3 and TRBJ1-1; no clear D. The clonotype originates from a human donor with aplastic anemia. The sample consisted of sorted CD4+, CD8+, or CD8+CD57+ T cells (not recorded which) from PBMCs. DNA for the CDR3: TGTGCCAGCAGCTCCTCAGATACGCGGCAATTTGGCCCATTCTTT. This sequence encodes CASSSSDTRQFGPFF.